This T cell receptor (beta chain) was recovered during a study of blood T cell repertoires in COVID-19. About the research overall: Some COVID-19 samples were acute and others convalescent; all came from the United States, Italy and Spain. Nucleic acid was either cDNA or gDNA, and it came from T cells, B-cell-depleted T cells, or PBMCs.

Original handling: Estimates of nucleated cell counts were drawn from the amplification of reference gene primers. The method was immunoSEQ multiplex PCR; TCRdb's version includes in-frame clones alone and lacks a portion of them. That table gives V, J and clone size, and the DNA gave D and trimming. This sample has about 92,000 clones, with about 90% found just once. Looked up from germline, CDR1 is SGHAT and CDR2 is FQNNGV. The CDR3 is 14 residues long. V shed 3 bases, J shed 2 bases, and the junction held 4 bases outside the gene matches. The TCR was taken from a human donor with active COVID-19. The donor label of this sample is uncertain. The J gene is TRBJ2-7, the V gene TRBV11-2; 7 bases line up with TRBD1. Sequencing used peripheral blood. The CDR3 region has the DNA TGTGCCAGCAGCTTGGGGACAGTTACCTACGAGCAGTACTTC. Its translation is CASSLGTVTYEQYF.